This T cell receptor (beta chain) was captured in a study of radiotherapy plus CTLA-4 blockade in lung cancer. Background on the study: Disease control was achieved by 31% of patients, and objective responses by 18%.

Generated by immunoSEQ multiplex PCR, the TCRdb table keeps only in-frame clones and is missing some. The sample holds some 60,000 clones, around 80% seen once. A remark on this clone: Antigen: not known.

Points from the study as a whole: Early blood T cell clone dynamics, with interferon-beta, were reported to best predict response. In blood, after radiotherapy plus ipilimumab, tumor-derived TCR clones expanded.

The length of the CDR3 is 19 residues. V trimming: 6 bases; J trimming: 1 base; junction bases outside the gene matches: 15. The V gene's germline CDR1 is MNHGY and CDR2 SAAAGT. The receptor was derived from a human donor with non-small cell lung cancer who had a complete response to radiotherapy plus ipilimumab. The rearrangement uses TRBV6-8 and TRBJ1-3, with 10 bases that match TRBD1. Sequenced material: peripheral blood, taken from a patient treated with radiotherapy plus ipilimumab. CDR3 in amino acids: CASRPGTGVSFTSGNTIYF. The DNA for the CDR3 is TGTGCCAGCAGACCCGGGACAGGGGTTAGTTTTACGTCTGGAAACACCATATATTTT.